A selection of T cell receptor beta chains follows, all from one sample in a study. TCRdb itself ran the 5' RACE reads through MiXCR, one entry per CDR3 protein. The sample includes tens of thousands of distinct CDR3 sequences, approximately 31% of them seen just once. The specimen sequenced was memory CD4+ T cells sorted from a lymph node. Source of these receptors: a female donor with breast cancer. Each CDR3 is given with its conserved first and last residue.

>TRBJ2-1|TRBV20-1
CSARAPLAGVYNEQFF
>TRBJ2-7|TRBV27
CASSLSVLAGASPYEQYF
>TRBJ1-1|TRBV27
CASSLRAGELRTEAFF
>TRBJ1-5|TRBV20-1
CSVNREYNQPQHF
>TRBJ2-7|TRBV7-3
CASSATGGSGYEQYF
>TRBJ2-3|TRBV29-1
CSARGASGSPDTQYF
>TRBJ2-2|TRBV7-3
CASGRTSSSGGELFF
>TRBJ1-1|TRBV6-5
CASSYMLNTEAFF
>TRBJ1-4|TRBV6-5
CASSYRGQHEKLFF
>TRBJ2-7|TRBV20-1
CSADNPGQDYEQYF
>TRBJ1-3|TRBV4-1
CASSQGGNTIYF
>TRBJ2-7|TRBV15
CATSGTGAEQYF
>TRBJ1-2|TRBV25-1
CASSEGQSIYGYTF
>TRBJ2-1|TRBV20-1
CSAPDRVGNEQFF
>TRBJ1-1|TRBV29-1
CSVENARGLLGAEAFF
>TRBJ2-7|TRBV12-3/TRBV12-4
CASSGAGMTAYEQYF
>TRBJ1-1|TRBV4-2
CASSHPAVGTEAFF
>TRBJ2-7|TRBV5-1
CASTRRGAPYEQYF
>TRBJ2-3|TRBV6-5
CASSSQVSTDTQYF
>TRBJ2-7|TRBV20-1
CSALGRRTPYEQYF
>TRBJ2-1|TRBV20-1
CSAPDYRAGNEQFF
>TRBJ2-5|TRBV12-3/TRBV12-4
CASSLQAKETQYF
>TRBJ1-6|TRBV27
CASSYRGYSGSPLHF
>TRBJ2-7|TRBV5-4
CASSLEASGGSSSYEQYF
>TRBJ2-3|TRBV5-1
CASRQQGTQYF
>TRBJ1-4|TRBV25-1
CASSEPTATNEKLFF
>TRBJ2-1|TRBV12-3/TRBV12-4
CASSLGQGRFNEQFF
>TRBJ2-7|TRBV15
CATSMRLAGGPSSYEQYF
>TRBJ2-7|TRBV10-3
CAVRDNYEQYF
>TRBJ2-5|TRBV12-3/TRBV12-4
CASSLVGNSGQETQYF
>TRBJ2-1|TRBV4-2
CASSQDSSGIDEQFF
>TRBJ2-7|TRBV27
CASRKREGHYEQYF
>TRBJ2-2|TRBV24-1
CATSDWAGFGELFF
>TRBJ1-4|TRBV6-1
CASMEPVSEKLFF
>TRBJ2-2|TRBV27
CASSSRLGGELFF
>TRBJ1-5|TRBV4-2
CASSQGATANQPQHF
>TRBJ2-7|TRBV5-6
CASSTRGAGLAGTYEQYF